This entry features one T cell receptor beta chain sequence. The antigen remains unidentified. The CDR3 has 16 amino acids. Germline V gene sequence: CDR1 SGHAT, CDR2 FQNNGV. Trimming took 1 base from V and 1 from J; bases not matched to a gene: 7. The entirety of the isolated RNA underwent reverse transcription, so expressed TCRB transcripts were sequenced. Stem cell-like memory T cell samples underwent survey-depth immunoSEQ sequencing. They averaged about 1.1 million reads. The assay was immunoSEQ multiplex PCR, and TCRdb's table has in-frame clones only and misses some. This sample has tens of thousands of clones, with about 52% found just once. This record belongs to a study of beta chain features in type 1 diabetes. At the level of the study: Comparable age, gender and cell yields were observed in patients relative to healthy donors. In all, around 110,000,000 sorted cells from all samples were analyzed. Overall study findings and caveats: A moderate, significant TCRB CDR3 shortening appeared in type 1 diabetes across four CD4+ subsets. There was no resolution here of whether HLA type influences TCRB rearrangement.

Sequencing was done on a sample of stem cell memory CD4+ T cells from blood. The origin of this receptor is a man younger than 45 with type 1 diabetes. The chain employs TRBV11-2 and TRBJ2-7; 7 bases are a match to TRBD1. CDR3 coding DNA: TGTGCCAGCAGCTTAGCCCCGACAGGGTTATCCTACGAGCAGTACTTC. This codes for CASSLAPTGLSYEQYF.